The 18 T cell receptor beta chains below come from one sample, sequenced in a study of blood T cell repertoires in COVID-19. This table comes from immunoSEQ multiplex PCR, and its TCRdb copy is limited to in-frame clones, with some not included. The table records 330,000 or so clones, about 87% of them present only once. The sequencing input was PBMCs or T cells enriched from blood (not recorded which). These receptors were obtained from a man aged 40-55 years in a cohort exposed to, infected with or recovered from COVID-19 (not recorded which).

The chain recombines TRBV7-2 with TRBJ1-1, with D perhaps matching TRBD1 (5 bases). Germline V gene sequence: CDR1 SGHTA, CDR2 FQGNSA. There are 11 residues in the CDR3. Trimming took 2 bases from V and 11 from J, leaving 9 bases between them. CDR3 protein: CASSLQGSAFF. Written as DNA, the CDR3 is TGTGCCAGCAGCTTACAGGGTTCGGCTTTCTTT.

The chain recombines TRBV28 with TRBJ1-5, with D possibly TRBD1 on 5 matching bases. There are 14 residues in the CDR3. V lost 6 bases, J lost 5 bases, and 14 bases lay in between. Germline-derived CDR1 and CDR2 are MDHEN and SYDVKM. Here the CDR3 DNA reads TGTGCCAGCAGCCAGGTCCAGGGTGATCAGCCCCAGCATTTT. It is translated as CASSQVQGDQPQHF.

The rearrangement joins TRBV3-1 (or the pseudogene TRBV3-2) to TRBJ2-5; 9 bases agree with TRBD2. Germline lookup yields CDR1 LGHDT and CDR2 YNNKEL (reference sequence). This CDR3 contains 13 residues. Unmatched junction bases numbered 5, after V lost 11 bases and J lost 1 base. Here the CDR3 reads CAGTTSGQETQYF. In nucleotides, the CDR3 is TGTGCCGGCACGACTAGCGGCCAAGAGACCCAGTACTTC.

CDR3 nucleotide sequence: TGTGCCAGCTCACCCTTTGGAACTACTAGCACAGATACGCAGTATTTT. It translates to CASSPFGTTSTDTQYF. This chain joins TRBV18 and TRBJ2-3; unclear D gene. CDR1 and CDR2 from the germline V gene are KGHSH and LQKENI. Trimming took off 3 bases at V and 0 bases at J, with 13 bases between the two ends. The CDR3 sequence is 16 residues long.

The chain uses TRBV29-1 and TRBJ2-1; D uncertain. The length of the CDR3 is 10 residues. Germline V gene lookup returns CDR1 SQVTM and CDR2 ANQGSEA. Trimming shortened V by 7 bases and J by 5 bases, and 6 bases separated the two germline ends. The CDR3 DNA reads as TGCAGCGGGGCCGACAATGAGCAGTTCTTC. This gives the protein CSGADNEQFF.

A single count supports this clone. The gene calls are TRBV3-1 (or the pseudogene TRBV3-2) and TRBJ1-2, with D tentatively TRBD1 (5 bases). The CDR3 runs to 14 residues. Germline assignment: CDR1 LGHDT and CDR2 YNNKEL (reference sequence). V lost 4 bases and J 0 bases, leaving 9 bases between the germline ends. In DNA form, the CDR3 reads TGTGCCAGCAGCCGTGAGACAGCTAACTATGGCTACACCTTC. This codes for CASSRETANYGYTF.

This clone was counted once. V usage is TRBV11-2 and J usage is TRBJ1-2; D is possibly TRBD1 (6 bases). In germline, CDR1 is SGHAT, CDR2 FQNNGV. The CDR3 is made up of 15 amino acids. V lost 5 bases and J 6 bases, leaving 19 bases between the germline ends. The CDR3 DNA reads as TGTGCCAGCAGCCACCCCCTCTCAGGGGCGGATGGCTACACCTTC. Its translation is CASSHPLSGADGYTF.

This chain joins TRBV2 and TRBJ2-3; TRBD2 aligns across 9 bases. This CDR3 region has 14 residues. The V gene's germline CDR1 is SNHLY and CDR2 FYNNEI. With V trimmed by 7 bases and J by 6 bases, 8 bases remained unmatched. This chain's CDR3 is CASKSEREVDTQYF. The CDR3 coding sequence is TGTGCCAGCAAGTCGGAGCGGGAGGTGGATACGCAGTATTTT. The complete variable domain, with remaining parts taken from reference TRBV2 and TRBJ2-3, reads EPEVTQTPSHQVTQMGQEVILRCVPISNHLYFYWYRQILGQKVEFLVSFYNNEISEKSEIFDDQFSVERPDGSNFTLKIRSTKLEDSAMYFCASKSEREVDTQYFGPGTRLTVL.

Comments on this clone: Mismatch with germline at one junction end may stem from a read error. The CDR3 loop reads CASSLEQTQNPNF. In nucleotides, the CDR3 is TGTGCCAGCAGCTTAGAACAGACCCAAAACCCAAATTTT. The V and J genes are TRBV7-2 and TRBJ1-5; D unresolved. There are 13 residues in the CDR3. CDR1 is SGHTA, CDR2 FQGNSA, per germline.

The chain recombines TRBV7-8 with TRBJ2-3, with D possibly being TRBD1 (6 bases). The ends were cut back, 2 bases at V and 0 bases at J, with 9 bases in the middle. The CDR3 consists of 15 residues. Per the germline V gene, CDR1 is SGHVS and CDR2 is FQNEAQ. The CDR3 nucleotides read TGTGCCAGCAGCTTACGAGGACAGAGCACAGATACGCAGTATTTT. Translating it yields CASSLRGQSTDTQYF.

V and J are TRBV10-3 and TRBJ2-1; possibly TRBD2 for D (6 bases). Germline CDR1 and CDR2: ENHRY and SYGVKD. V was pared by 6 bases and J by 0 bases, with 18 bases between. The CDR3 totals 17 residues. Here the CDR3 DNA reads TGTGCCATCAGACCATCCGAGTTAGCGGACTCCTACAATGAGCAGTTCTTC. This encodes CAIRPSELADSYNEQFF.

V gene TRBV2 combines with J gene TRBJ1-2; a weak D match, TRBD1 (5 bases). The CDR3 has 14 residues. Germline values: CDR1 SNHLY, CDR2 FYNNEI. V lost 6 bases, J lost 8 bases, and 19 bases lay in between. CDR3 loop: CASRGDSRTEGYTF. The CDR3 bases are TGTGCCAGCAGGGGGGACTCAAGAACGGAGGGCTACACCTTC.

On this clone itself: The junction does not match germline at one end; this may be a read error. The rearrangement links TRBV5-1 to TRBJ2-5; D is unresolved. This CDR3 contains 11 residues. CDR1 SGHRS and CDR2 YFSETQ come from the germline V gene. The CDR3 loop reads CAGRQVETQYF. CDR3 DNA: TGCGCCGGCAGGCAGGTTGAGACCCAGTACTTC.

The rearrangement joins TRBV6-5 to TRBJ1-1, with D perhaps matching TRBD1 (6 bases). Germline V CDR1 and CDR2: MNHEY, SVGAGI. V dropped 2 bases and J dropped 2 bases, with 9 bases sitting between them. This CDR3 is 14 amino acids long. This CDR3 is CASSYGGINTEAFF. Here the CDR3 DNA reads TGTGCCAGCAGTTACGGGGGCATAAACACTGAAGCTTTCTTT.

As regards this clone: This CDR3 is also generated by other DNA sequences in the sample. This chain links TRBV5-1 with TRBJ1-1; 9 nucleotides line up with TRBD1. Germline assignment: CDR1 SGHRS and CDR2 YFSETQ. With 4 bases clipped from V and 5 bases from J, the junction kept 6 bases outside the gene matches. The CDR3 sequence is 14 residues long. The CDR3 DNA follows: TGCGCCAGCAGCCCAGGGACAGGGAATACTGAAGCTTTCTTT. It encodes CASSPGTGNTEAFF.

This rearrangement joins TRBV6-5 to TRBJ2-7; 8 bases map to TRBD2. CDR3 length equals 15 residues. Germline V lookup: CDR1 MNHEY, CDR2 SVGAGI. J gave up 3 bases and V 8 bases, and 12 bases lay outside the gene matches. Here the CDR3 reads CASGAGTSGFYEQYF. CDR3 coding DNA: TGTGCCAGCGGAGCGGGAACTAGCGGATTCTACGAGCAGTACTTC.

The chain couples TRBV7-8 to TRBJ2-5; possibly TRBD1 for D (5 bases). The CDR3 has 14 residues. Germline-derived CDR1 and CDR2 are SGHVS and FQNEAQ. V gave up 1 base and J gave up 5 bases, with 11 bases separating them. As DNA, the CDR3 is TGTGCCAGCAGCTTAGTACTGTGGGGCGAGACCCAGTACTTC. This gives the protein CASSLVLWGETQYF. Based on the CDR3 plus reference TRBV7-8 and TRBJ2-5, the full variable domain is GAGVSQSPRYKVAKRGQDVALRCDPISGHVSLFWYQQALGQGPEFLTYFQNEAQLDKSGLPSDRFFAERPEGSVSTLKIQRTQQEDSAVYLCASSLVLWGETQYFGPGTRLLVL.

The J gene is TRBJ1-2, the V gene TRBV13, with 12 positions matching TRBD1. J gave up 7 bases and V 0 bases, and 12 bases lay outside the gene matches. Looked up from germline, CDR1 is PRHDT and CDR2 is FYEKMQ (reference sequence). The CDR3 spans 18 residues. In DNA form, the CDR3 reads TGTGCCAGCAGCTTAGGCACAGTTCCGGGACAGGGGGCAAGTGGCTACACCTTC. Its protein product is CASSLGTVPGQGASGYTF.